These 29 T cell receptor beta chains originate from one sample sequenced in a study of beta chain features in type 1 diabetes. All of the isolated RNA was reverse transcribed, so expressed TCRB transcripts were sequenced. The data were produced by immunoSEQ multiplex PCR, yet TCRdb's version contains in-frame clones alone and is incomplete. The table has 400,000 to 500,000 clones, over 11% seen once. What was sequenced was naive CD4+ T cells from blood. Every receptor here comes from a man younger than 40 in good health.

The V and J genes are TRBV7-9 and TRBJ1-5, with 8 bases fitting TRBD1. In germline, CDR1 is SEHNR, CDR2 FQNEAQ (reference sequence). The CDR3 extends over 15 amino acids. V lost 4 bases and J lost 0; bases outside the gene matches: 2. The CDR3 protein is CASSWGTGSNQPQHF. The CDR3 bases are TGTGCCAGCAGCTGGGGGACAGGTAGCAATCAGCCCCAGCATTTT.

CDR3 amino acids: CASSVGATDTQYF. CDR3 nucleotides: TGTGCCAGCAGCGTCGGGGCCACAGATACGCAGTATTTT. V gene TRBV9 combines with J gene TRBJ2-3, with D perhaps being TRBD1 or TRBD2 (5 bases each). V lost 2 bases and J lost 2, with 6 bases in between. Germline CDR1 and CDR2: SGDLS and YYNGEE. This CDR3 spans 13 amino acids.

The genes are TRBV30 and TRBJ1-1; D unresolved. Germline CDR1 and CDR2: GTSNPN and SVGIG (reference sequence). The length of the CDR3 is 12 residues. The germline V and J ends were trimmed by 0 bases and 6 bases, with 8 bases remaining between them. This CDR3 reads CAWSVRAAEAFF. CDR3 nucleotides: TGTGCCTGGAGTGTACGGGCAGCTGAAGCTTTCTTT.

The sample holds a few counts of this clone. V gene TRBV4-3 combines with J gene TRBJ2-5; D unclear. V was cut by 5 bases and J by 2 bases, with 12 bases left in between. Germline CDR1 and CDR2: LGHNA and YSLEER. The length of the CDR3 is 14 residues. CDR3 amino acids: CASSVGTAQETQYF. The DNA of the CDR3 is TGCGCCAGCAGCGTAGGAACAGCGCAAGAGACCCAGTACTTC.

The genes are TRBV30 and TRBJ2-5; D is undetermined. Germline V gives CDR1 GTSNPN, CDR2 SVGIG (reference sequence). The CDR3 sequence is 12 residues long. Deletions cut 2 bases from V and 7 bases from J, with 11 bases between. CDR3 region: CAWSKSGRTQYF. In nucleotides, the CDR3 is TGTGCCTGGAGTAAGTCAGGTCGGACCCAGTACTTC.

The chain employs TRBV9 and TRBJ1-2, with D unresolved. The germline V gene has CDR1 SGDLS and CDR2 YYNGEE. Trimming cost V 0 bases and J 8 bases, with 8 bases left between them. The CDR3 extends over 12 amino acids. CDR3 sequence reads: CASSVVGGGYTF. In DNA, the CDR3 is TGTGCCAGCAGCGTAGTCGGAGGCGGCTACACCTTC.

With respect to this clone: This sample also contains other DNA sequences that code for the same CDR3. This chain uses TRBV5-8 with TRBJ2-3, with D maybe TRBD2 (5 bases). Germline CDR1 SGHTS, CDR2 YDEGEE. The CDR3 totals 14 residues. Trimming pared 0 bases from V and 3 bases from J, leaving 8 bases between. As DNA, the CDR3 is TGTGCCAGCAGCTTGGGCCTAGCAACAGATACGCAGTATTTT. Its translation: CASSLGLATDTQYF.

The CDR3 coding sequence is TGTGCCAGCAGCGTAGCCGGGAGGCCAGAGACCCAGTACTTC. The encoded protein is CASSVAGRPETQYF. The rearrangement links TRBV9 to TRBJ2-5; 7 nucleotides agree with TRBD2. The CDR3 covers 14 residues. With 0 bases clipped from V and 4 bases from J, the junction kept 3 bases outside the gene matches. Germline CDR1 is SGDLS and CDR2 is YYNGEE.

This clone has a handful of counts. V is TRBV10-3 and J is TRBJ1-1; 10 bases agree with TRBD1. Germline assignment: CDR1 ENHRY and CDR2 SYGVKD. This CDR3 region has 12 residues. The junction had 4 bases not matched to a gene; V was cut back by 5 bases and J by 10 bases. The CDR3 protein is CAISWTGGSAFF. DNA of the CDR3: TGTGCCATCAGTTGGACAGGGGGATCAGCTTTCTTT.

This clone was detected only a few times. V is TRBV6-5 and J is TRBJ1-1; 9 bases match TRBD1. The V gene's germline CDR1 is MNHEY and CDR2 SVGAGI. The CDR3 spans 15 residues. V shed 5 bases and J 11 bases; nucleotides not matched to a gene: 15. For the CDR3, the DNA is TGTGCCAGCAGTCCGGAACCGGTACAGGGGGCGAGGGCTTTCTTT. It is translated as CASSPEPVQGARAFF.

This chain joins TRBV6-5 and TRBJ1-1, with a weak D call TRBD1 (5 bases). The CDR3 is 12 amino acids. Per the germline V gene, CDR1 is MNHEY and CDR2 is SVGAGI. The germline V and J ends were trimmed by 7 bases and 2 bases, with 8 bases remaining between them. CDR3 coding DNA: TGTGCCAGCACAGGGCTCAACACTGAAGCTTTCTTT. Amino acid sequence: CASTGLNTEAFF.

The rearrangement links TRBV7-9 to TRBJ2-1; possibly TRBD2 for D (6 bases). This CDR3 comprises 12 residues. Germline assignment: CDR1 SEHNR and CDR2 FQNEAQ (reference sequence). The V gene lost 1 base and the J gene lost 12 bases, with 10 bases spanning the gap. This CDR3 reads CASSLDRRGQFF. CDR3 in DNA: TGTGCCAGCAGCTTAGATCGGAGGGGGCAGTTCTTC.

V gene TRBV2 combines with J gene TRBJ1-5, with TRBD1 matching 10 bases. V dropped 3 bases and J dropped 6; count of bases not matched to a gene: 8. CDR1 and CDR2 (germline): SNHLY, FYNNEI. This CDR3 has 16 amino acids. The CDR3 reads CASSEKRTGGTQPQHF. In DNA, the CDR3 is TGTGCCAGCAGTGAGAAAAGGACAGGGGGTACTCAGCCCCAGCATTTT.

This rearrangement joins TRBV14 to TRBJ1-2, with D uncertain. The CDR3 extends over 13 amino acids. The germline V and J ends were trimmed by 0 bases and 14 bases, with 16 bases remaining between them. Germline V lookup: CDR1 SGHDN, CDR2 FVKESK. CDR3 region: CASSQDLFLGLTF. The CDR3 region has the DNA TGTGCCAGCAGCCAAGATCTATTTTTGGGCCTTACCTTC.

The chain recombines TRBV7-2 with TRBJ2-3; unclear D gene. The CDR3 contains 15 residues. Germline values: CDR1 SGHTA, CDR2 FQGNSA. V lost 0 bases to trimming and J lost 8 bases, with 15 bases between them. The CDR3 nucleotides read TGTGCCAGCAGCTTAGCGGGGATAAGGTTAGGTACGCAGTATTTT. Amino acids: CASSLAGIRLGTQYF.

The chain has TRBV9 and TRBJ2-1; 12 bases align to TRBD2. The CDR3 sequence is 15 residues long. The germline gives CDR1 SGDLS, CDR2 YYNGEE. With 2 bases clipped from V and 7 bases from J, the junction kept 4 bases outside the gene matches. CDR3 sequence reads: CASSVTSGRPNEQFF. In DNA form, the CDR3 reads TGTGCCAGCAGCGTCACTAGCGGGAGGCCTAATGAGCAGTTCTTC.

The chain recombines TRBV21-1 with TRBJ2-7; TRBD2 is taken as the D call from the table, unchecked against the DNA. TRBV21-1 is marked as a pseudogene. CDR3 size: 14 residues. CDR3 nucleotides: TGTGCCAGCACCCCGCTAGCGGGAGGGCCTGGGCAGTACGTC. It specifies CASTPLAGGPGQYV.

This clone was seen a few times. The V and J genes are TRBV7-3 and TRBJ2-3; maybe TRBD2 (6 bases). Germline CDR1 SGHTA, CDR2 FQGTGA. V was shortened by 6 bases and J by 4 bases, with 14 bases between the two germline ends. The CDR3 is 14 residues long. CDR3 bases: TGTGCCAGCAGGGACGGGAGAGGTTCAGATACGCAGTATTTT. This encodes CASRDGRGSDTQYF.

As for this clone: Within the sample, other DNA sequences also encode this same CDR3. V and J are TRBV7-2 and TRBJ2-5; no clear D gene. The length of the CDR3 is 12 residues. Germline V gives CDR1 SGHTA, CDR2 FQGNSA. Trimming stripped 5 bases from V and 0 bases from J, with 4 bases between. The CDR3 region is CASSRYQETQYF. The CDR3 nucleotides are TGTGCCAGCAGCCGGTACCAAGAGACCCAGTACTTC.

This clone turned up a few times. The chain carries TRBV5-1 and TRBJ2-3, with no clear D. Trimming pared 0 bases from V and 5 bases from J, leaving 4 bases between. There are 12 residues in the CDR3. Germline assignment: CDR1 SGHRS and CDR2 YFSETQ. CDR3 residues: CASSLGEDTQYF. CDR3 nucleotides: TGCGCCAGCAGCTTGGGGGAAGATACGCAGTATTTT.

The chain joins TRBV27 to TRBJ2-2, with D possibly matching TRBD2 (6 bases). The germline V gene encodes CDR1 MNHEY and CDR2 SMNVEV (reference sequence). The V and J ends lost 0 bases and 7 bases respectively, with 9 bases between them. This CDR3 has 14 residues. CDR3 in amino acids: CASSLSAGIGELFF. CDR3 sequence (DNA): TGTGCCAGCAGTTTATCGGCGGGAATCGGGGAGCTGTTTTTT.

In this sample, this clone turned up a few times. V usage is TRBV30 and J usage is TRBJ2-3, with D uncertain. V was pared by 5 bases and J by 14 bases, with 8 bases between. The germline V gene has CDR1 GTSNPN and CDR2 SVGIG (reference sequence). This CDR3 contains 8 residues. The CDR3 coding sequence is TGTGCCTGGGGAGTTAGGTATTTT. Its protein is CAWGVRYF.

The rearrangement links TRBV15 to TRBJ2-2; possible D gene TRBD1, 7 bases. The germline V gene encodes CDR1 LNHNV and CDR2 YYDKDF (reference sequence). The CDR3 has 16 residues. Trimming stripped 1 base from V and 5 bases from J, with 14 bases between. CDR3 sequence reads: CATSRAPRGRTGELFF. The CDR3 region has the DNA TGTGCCACCAGCAGAGCCCCCAGGGGGAGGACCGGGGAGCTGTTTTTT. Supplemented by reference TRBV15 and TRBJ2-2, the full variable domain reads DAMVIQNPRYQVTQFGKPVTLSCSQTLNHNVMYWYQQKSSQAPKLLFHYYDKDFNNEADTPDNFQSRRPNTSFCFLDIRSPGLGDTAMYLCATSRAPRGRTGELFFGEGSRLTVL.

This clone occurred a few times. V usage is TRBV7-2 and J usage is TRBJ1-1, with D perhaps TRBD1 (5 bases). CDR1 is SGHTA and CDR2 is FQGNSA in the germline V gene. V gave up 2 bases and J gave up 0 bases, with 13 bases separating them. This CDR3 spans 16 amino acids. The CDR3 is CASSLTSGILNTEAFF. CDR3 DNA sequence: TGTGCCAGCAGCTTAACCTCAGGGATCCTGAACACTGAAGCTTTCTTT.

The J gene is TRBJ2-1, the V gene TRBV4-1; TRBD1 or TRBD2 may be the D gene (5 bases each). Germline V CDR1 and CDR2: MGHRA, YSYEKL. The CDR3 covers 14 residues. Trimming pared 4 bases from V and 6 bases from J, leaving 13 bases between. CDR3 sequence (DNA): TGCGCCAGCAGCCGCACGGGACCGATCAATGAGCAGTTCTTC. Protein sequence: CASSRTGPINEQFF.

The chain combines TRBV7-8 with TRBJ2-5; tentative D call: TRBD1 (6 bases). CDR3 length: 16 amino acids. V lost 5 bases to trimming and J lost 4 bases, with 20 bases between them. Per germline, CDR1 SGHVS and CDR2 FQNEAQ. The CDR3 DNA sequence: TGTGCCAGCAGCCCTCTCTCCACAGGGTGGGGAGAGACCCAGTACTTC. Translating gives CASSPLSTGWGETQYF.

V and J are TRBV30 and TRBJ1-1, with D possibly TRBD1 on 5 matching bases. Germline values: CDR1 GTSNPN, CDR2 SVGIG (reference sequence). V was cut by 4 bases and J by 4 bases, with 10 bases left in between. The CDR3 length is 12 residues. This CDR3 reads CAWIRGATEAFF. Here the CDR3 DNA reads TGTGCCTGGATTCGAGGGGCCACTGAAGCTTTCTTT.

V usage is TRBV4-3 and J usage is TRBJ2-5; no definite D call. Germline V gene lookup returns CDR1 LGHNA and CDR2 YSLEER. V lost 1 base, J lost 3 bases, and 6 bases lay in between. This CDR3 comprises 13 residues. CDR3 residues: CASSQAPKETQYF. CDR3 in DNA: TGCGCCAGCAGCCAAGCACCTAAAGAGACCCAGTACTTC.

Note on this clone: The identical CDR3 is also encoded by other nucleotide sequences in the sample. J is TRBJ1-5 and V is TRBV9, with D hard to call. This CDR3 has 14 residues. V lost 2 bases to trimming and J lost 2 bases, with 8 bases between them. The germline V gene has CDR1 SGDLS and CDR2 YYNGEE. The CDR3 DNA sequence: TGTGCCAGCAGCGTCGGCACAGGCAATCAGCCCCAGCATTTT. This translates into CASSVGTGNQPQHF. The full variable domain, rest sourced from reference TRBV9 and TRBJ1-5, is DSGVTQTPKHLITATGQRVTLRCSPRSGDLSVYWYQQSLDQGLQFLIQYYNGEERAKGNILERFSAQQFPDLHSELNLSSLELGDSALYFCASSVGTGNQPQHFGDGTRLSIL.